The 8 T cell receptor beta chains presented below share a single source sample, sequenced in a study of early T cells in non-severe SARS-CoV-2 infection. TCRdb reprocessed the 5' RACE reads with MiXCR, giving one entry per CDR3 protein. The sample lists 60,000 to 75,000 distinct CDR3 sequences, roughly 10% occurring once. The sample was whole blood. Receptors were obtained from an adult who was a healthcare worker with PCR-confirmed SARS-CoV-2 infection or an uninfected control (not recorded which).

This clonotype showed up many times. This rearrangement joins TRBV25-1 to TRBJ1-1; TRBD1 agrees at 7 bases. Germline V gives CDR1 MGHDK, CDR2 SYGVNS. This CDR3 has 13 residues. V shed 7 bases and J 6 bases; nucleotides not matched to a gene: 8. This CDR3 reads CASTRGNGAEAFF. Written as DNA, the CDR3 is TGTGCCAGCACCAGGGGGAATGGAGCTGAAGCTTTCTTT.

This clonotype occurred many times. The rearrangement links TRBV4-1 to TRBJ1-5; unclear D gene. The germline CDR1 and CDR2 sequences are MGHRA and YSYEKL. CDR3 length: 15 residues. Trimming removed 2 bases at V and 0 bases at J, with 8 bases between. CDR3 protein: CASSQSLHSNQPQHF. DNA of the CDR3: TGCGCCAGCAGCCAAAGCCTCCATAGCAATCAGCCCCAGCATTTT.

This clonotype was detected many times. This chain uses TRBV19 with TRBJ1-4; D is uncertain. Germline CDR1 reads LNHDA; CDR2 reads SQIVND (reference sequence). The CDR3 sequence is 11 residues long. Trimming cost V 5 bases and J 11 bases, with 9 bases left between them. CDR3 sequence (DNA): TGTGCCAGTAGTGGTGGTGAGAAACTGTTTTTT. As protein: CASSGGEKLFF.

This clonotype was seen repeatedly, ten times or more. The V and J genes are TRBV4-1 and TRBJ2-4, with 9 bases aligning to TRBD2. The germline V gene has CDR1 MGHRA and CDR2 YSYEKL. With V trimmed by 4 bases and J by 8 bases, 6 bases remained unmatched. This CDR3 has 14 residues. The CDR3, as DNA: TGCGCCAGCAGCCTTGGGACTAGCTGGGACATTCAGTACTTC. This translates into CASSLGTSWDIQYF.

In this sample, this clonotype turned up many times. The chain joins TRBV5-1 to TRBJ2-4; TRBD2 agrees at 7 bases. This CDR3 spans 18 amino acids. CDR1 is SGHRS, CDR2 YFSETQ, per germline. Trimming took 1 base from V and 5 from J; bases not matched to a gene: 15. The CDR3 region is CASSLFGQGEGVQNIQYF. DNA for the CDR3: TGCGCCAGCAGCTTGTTCGGTCAAGGGGAGGGAGTCCAAAACATTCAGTACTTC.

This chain connects TRBV20-1 to TRBJ1-3; no firm D call. The germline V and J ends were trimmed by 2 bases and 1 base, with 12 bases remaining between them. CDR3 length: 15 residues. The germline gives CDR1 DFQATT, CDR2 SNEGSKA (reference sequence). The CDR3 protein is CSARRQRGSGNTIYF. The CDR3 DNA is TGCAGTGCTAGACGGCAGAGAGGGTCTGGAAACACCATATATTTT.

There are many counts of this clonotype. The V gene is TRBV7-9, the J gene TRBJ1-2, with 8 bases that match TRBD1. Germline V CDR1 and CDR2: SEHNR, FQNEAQ (reference sequence). The CDR3 covers 13 residues. Losses at the gene ends were 3 bases for V and 7 bases for J; bases not matched to a gene: 4. The DNA of the CDR3 is TGTGCCAGCAGCTTCGGACAGGGTTCTGGCTACACCTTC. Residues: CASSFGQGSGYTF. The full variable domain, with the rest looked up from reference TRBV7-9 and TRBJ1-2, is DTGVSQNPRHKITKRGQNVTFRCDPISEHNRLYWYRQTLGQGPEFLTYFQNEAQLEKSRLLSDRFSAERPKGSFSTLEIQRTEQGDSAMYLCASSFGQGSGYTFGSGTRLTVV.

In this sample, this clonotype turned up many times. The chain is built from TRBV11-2 and TRBJ2-7; 8 bases match TRBD2. Per the germline V gene, CDR1 is SGHAT and CDR2 is FQNNGV. The CDR3 has 15 amino acids. Trimming cost V 4 bases and J 2 bases; bases outside gene matches: 7. This CDR3 is CASSWDGGEAYEQYF. Written as DNA, the CDR3 is TGTGCCAGCAGCTGGGACGGGGGGGAGGCCTACGAGCAGTACTTC.